This entry lists 18 T cell receptor beta chains sequenced from one sample in a study of CD8 T cells in Susac syndrome (dated by TCRdb to the late 2010s). The protocol used for the library was the immunoSEQ multiplex PCR assay. RNA was extracted with the RNeasy kit and 0.5 to 1 ug was reverse transcribed using random hexamers. TCRdb redid the processing of the public reads, applying fastp at Q25 and MiXCR, and retained in-frame beta chains. Every distinct CDR3 protein forms one entry, paired with its most common genes and DNA. This sample is represented by around 71,000 distinct CDR3 sequences; roughly 93% of them were singletons. The ten largest clones capture about 0.14% of the sample. Material for sequencing was CD4+ T cells from PBMCs. Every receptor here comes from a human donor with Susac syndrome.

V usage is TRBV28 and J usage is TRBJ1-1; no firm D call. CDR1 is MDHEN and CDR2 is SYDVKM in the germline V gene. The CDR3 consists of 15 residues. V lost 5 bases and J lost 0, with 13 bases in between. This chain's CDR3 is CASSPHSPMNTEAFF. CDR3 DNA sequence: TGTGCCAGCAGTCCCCACAGCCCCATGAACACTGAAGCTTTCTTT.

The genes are TRBV20-1 and TRBJ2-5; D is undetermined. The CDR3 is 14 residues long. Trimming removed 4 bases from V and 1 base from J, with 13 bases in between. Germline V gives CDR1 DFQATT, CDR2 SNEGSKA (reference sequence). CDR3 in DNA: TGCAGTGCTATCCCCGGCTTCGGCCAAGAGACCCAGTACTTC. The encoded protein is CSAIPGFGQETQYF.

J is TRBJ2-1 and V is TRBV12-3 or TRBV12-4; 7 bases map to TRBD2. The CDR3 covers 16 residues. Losses at the gene ends were 10 bases for V and 3 bases for J; bases not matched to a gene: 15. In DNA form, the CDR3 reads TGTGCCACCACTAAACCTGGACGGGGGGTCTACAATGAGCAGTTCTTC. Protein product: CATTKPGRGVYNEQFF.

This chain links TRBV20-1 with TRBJ2-7; perhaps TRBD1 as D (6 bases). There are 15 residues in the CDR3. Germline V CDR1 and CDR2: DFQATT, SNEGSKA (reference sequence). Trimming left V 2 bases short and J 2 bases short, with 16 bases between. The CDR3 protein is CSARSPNPGAYEQYF. The CDR3 nucleotides read TGCAGTGCTAGATCCCCCAACCCAGGGGCCTACGAGCAGTACTTC.

The chain has TRBV18 and TRBJ1-5, with D perhaps TRBD1 (5 bases). Trimming left V 1 base short and J 2 bases short, with 12 bases between. The CDR3 consists of 16 residues. Looked up from germline, CDR1 is KGHSH and CDR2 is LQKENI. The CDR3: CASSPQTGGGNQPQHF. The DNA of the CDR3 is TGTGCCAGCTCACCACAAACAGGTGGGGGCAATCAGCCCCAGCATTTT.

The rearrangement joins TRBV29-1 to TRBJ1-3; no clear D gene. Per the germline V gene, CDR1 is SQVTM and CDR2 is ANQGSEA. Trimming shortened V by 0 bases and J by 2 bases, and 8 bases separated the two germline ends. This CDR3 is 14 amino acids long. The CDR3 sequence: CSVEDMSTGNTIYF. CDR3 DNA sequence: TGCAGCGTTGAAGATATGTCAACTGGAAACACCATATATTTT.

V gene TRBV5-1 combines with J gene TRBJ2-7; D not certain. The CDR3 covers 15 residues. Looked up from germline, CDR1 is SGHRS and CDR2 is YFSETQ. The V end was cut by 2 bases, the J end by 3 bases, with 15 bases between. DNA for the CDR3: TGCGCCAGCAGCTTAGGGTCTGCCCGTAGCTACGAGCAGTACTTC. This gives the protein CASSLGSARSYEQYF.

The chain employs TRBV30 and TRBJ1-1; TRBD1 might be the D (5 bases). Trimming pared 3 bases from V and 6 bases from J, leaving 14 bases between. CDR3 length: 13 amino acids. CDR1 is GTSNPN and CDR2 is SVGIG in the germline V gene (reference sequence). The chain's CDR3 is CAWSPGTPPEAFF. The CDR3 DNA follows: TGTGCCTGGAGCCCAGGGACGCCGCCTGAAGCTTTCTTT.

The rearrangement uses TRBV20-1 and TRBJ1-1; perhaps TRBD1 as D (5 bases). The CDR3 is made up of 15 amino acids. The V gene's germline CDR1 is DFQATT and CDR2 SNEGSKA (reference sequence). V lost 2 bases, J lost 3 bases, and 16 bases lay in between. Here the CDR3 reads CSARPVGTADTEAFF. The CDR3 DNA reads as TGCAGTGCTAGACCCGTCGGGACGGCTGACACTGAAGCTTTCTTT.

The chain uses TRBV20-1 and TRBJ1-2; D perhaps matches TRBD1 (5 bases). Germline V lookup: CDR1 DFQATT, CDR2 SNEGSKA (reference sequence). V lost 4 bases and J lost 6, with 15 bases in between. This CDR3 comprises 13 residues. The CDR3 sequence is CSATTTAPHGYTF. As DNA, the CDR3 is TGCAGTGCTACTACGACAGCCCCACATGGCTACACCTTC.

The J gene is TRBJ2-7, the V gene TRBV27, with 7 bases fitting TRBD1. Germline lookup yields CDR1 MNHEY and CDR2 SMNVEV (reference sequence). CDR3 size: 14 residues. V lost 5 bases, J lost 3 bases, and 7 bases stayed unmatched. The CDR3 sequence is CASSRDRRVYEQYF. The CDR3 DNA sequence: TGTGCCAGCAGTAGGGACAGAAGAGTCTACGAGCAGTACTTC.

In this sample, this clonotype turned up a few times. This sequence joins TRBV9 and TRBJ2-5, with D perhaps given as TRBD1 or TRBD2 (5 bases each). Germline CDR1 SGDLS, CDR2 YYNGEE. V was cut by 4 bases and J by 1 base, with 11 bases left in between. This CDR3 has 14 residues. The CDR3 spells CASSPGTSQETQYF. For the CDR3, the DNA is TGTGCCAGCAGCCCTGGGACCTCCCAAGAGACCCAGTACTTC.

The chain couples TRBV4-1 to TRBJ2-7, with D unclear. The CDR3 loop spans 16 amino acids. V was clipped by 3 bases and J by 0 bases, with 15 bases between them. The germline gives CDR1 MGHRA, CDR2 YSYEKL. In DNA form, the CDR3 reads TGCGCCAGCAGCCAGGCGACCGGCTTTAGCTCCTACGAGCAGTACTTC. This encodes CASSQATGFSSYEQYF.

The genes are TRBV28 and TRBJ2-1; D not certain. Germline V gene sequence: CDR1 MDHEN, CDR2 SYDVKM. This CDR3 is 13 amino acids long. Trimming shortened V by 3 bases and J by 6 bases, and 9 bases separated the two germline ends. DNA of the CDR3: TGTGCCAGCAGTTTCGCAAATATCAATGAGCAGTTCTTC. As protein: CASSFANINEQFF. The complete variable domain, with remaining parts taken from reference TRBV28 and TRBJ2-1, reads DVKVTQSSRYLVKRTGEKVFLECVQDMDHENMFWYRQDPGLGLRLIYFSYDVKMKEKGDIPEGYSVSREKKERFSLILESASTNQTSMYLCASSFANINEQFFGPGTRLTVL.

The rearrangement joins TRBV10-3 to TRBJ2-3; no reliable D call. The CDR3 is 14 residues long. V lost 0 bases to trimming and J lost 8 bases, with 12 bases between them. Germline CDR1 and CDR2: ENHRY and SYGVKD. The CDR3 loop reads CAISESDRPGTQYF. The CDR3 DNA follows: TGTGCCATCAGTGAGTCGGACCGACCGGGTACGCAGTATTTT.

The V call is TRBV6-1, the J call TRBJ2-5; the D gene is possibly TRBD1 (6 bases). CDR1 and CDR2 from the germline V gene are MNHNS and SASEGT. Deletions cut 5 bases from V and 4 bases from J, with 14 bases between. This CDR3 spans 14 amino acids. In DNA, the CDR3 is TGTGCCAGCAGTCAACAGGGTATAGGAGAGACCCAGTACTTC. Translated: CASSQQGIGETQYF.

A single count supports this clonotype. V and J are TRBV15 and TRBJ2-1; 8 positions agree with TRBD2. Germline V gene sequence: CDR1 LNHNV, CDR2 YYDKDF (reference sequence). The CDR3 spans 14 residues. V was clipped by 11 bases and J by 4 bases; unmatched bases: 10. CDR3 DNA: TGTGCCCCTCCCGGGGGGGGGAAATACAATGAGCAGTTCTTC. Residues: CAPPGGGKYNEQFF.

V and J are TRBV18 and TRBJ1-1; the D is unclear. V shed 6 bases and J shed 3 bases, with 11 bases lying between them. The CDR3 covers 13 residues. The germline V gene encodes CDR1 KGHSH and CDR2 LQKENI. Written as DNA, the CDR3 is TGTGCCAGCTCCTTCGTCGTGGACACTGAAGCTTTCTTT. Protein sequence: CASSFVVDTEAFF.